This passage covers 13 T cell receptor beta chains from one sample sequenced in a study of blood T cell repertoires in COVID-19. TCRdb keeps only in-frame clones here, not all; method: immunoSEQ multiplex PCR. This repertoire shows 100,000 to 120,000 clones, 60% to 80% found once; its top ten account for 16%. Sequenced material: peripheral blood. Receptors originate from a woman older than 75 with active or convalescent COVID-19.

J is TRBJ2-7 and V is TRBV6-5; D is perhaps TRBD1 (5 bases). V lost 2 bases and J 4 bases, leaving 9 bases between the germline ends. This CDR3 region has 13 residues. Germline CDR1 and CDR2: MNHEY and SVGAGI. DNA for the CDR3: TGTGCCAGCAGTTACCCAGGGTGGTACGAGCAGTACTTC. This translates into CASSYPGWYEQYF.

This clone came up once. The rearrangement joins TRBV10-3 to TRBJ2-7, with TRBD1 identical over 7 bases. The CDR3 is 15 residues long. From germline, CDR1 is ENHRY and CDR2 SYGVKD. V trimming: 6 bases; J trimming: 2 bases; junction bases outside the gene matches: 10. The CDR3 DNA sequence: TGTGCCATCAGGGAAGGACAGGACGTGGCCTACGAGCAGTACTTC. Translation: CAIREGQDVAYEQYF.

CDR3 DNA sequence: TGTGCCAGCAGCTTAGACCTTAAACGGAGACTAGCGGGAGACAACATTCAGTACTTC. Translation: CASSLDLKRRLAGDNIQYF. The chain uses TRBV7-2 and TRBJ2-4, with 12 bases identical to TRBD2. V was clipped by 1 base and J by 7 bases; unmatched bases: 14. CDR1 is SGHTA, CDR2 FQGNSA, per germline. The CDR3 has 19 residues.

The chain links TRBV6-2 or TRBV6-3 to TRBJ2-1, with TRBD2 identical over 13 bases. In germline, CDR1 is MNHEY, CDR2 SVGEGT. This CDR3 has 16 residues. Trimming cost V 4 bases and J 8 bases; bases outside gene matches: 8. This CDR3 is CASSSWTSGSSHEQFF. For the CDR3, the DNA is TGTGCCAGCAGTTCCTGGACTAGCGGGAGCAGTCATGAGCAGTTCTTC.

This clone was seen more than once but under ten times. As DNA, the CDR3 is TGTGCCAGCAGCTTGGTGTCTAGCGCGACTGTAATAGAGACCCAGTACTTC. Its translation is CASSLVSSATVIETQYF. The chain couples TRBV5-5 to TRBJ2-5; a possible D gene is TRBD2 (6 bases). Germline CDR1 and CDR2: SGHKS and YYEKEE (reference sequence). Trimming took off 0 bases at V and 4 bases at J, with 19 bases between the two ends. The CDR3 runs 17 residues.

J is TRBJ1-2 and V is TRBV6-5; possible D gene TRBD1, 6 bases. CDR1 and CDR2 from the germline V gene are MNHEY and SVGAGI. This CDR3 comprises 13 residues. The V end lost 5 bases, the J end lost 2 bases, and 9 bases lay between the germline ends. CDR3 in DNA: TGTGCCAGCAGTCGACAGGCGAACTATGGCTACACCTTC. It is translated as CASSRQANYGYTF.

The genes are TRBV7-2 and TRBJ1-5; the D gene is possibly TRBD1 (6 bases). The CDR3 spans 15 residues. Trimming left V 1 base short and J 6 bases short, with 13 bases between. CDR1 and CDR2 (germline): SGHTA, FQGNSA. Written as DNA, the CDR3 is TGTGCCAGCAGCTTAGGGCAAGGGGGGGGTCAGCCCCAGCATTTT. Protein: CASSLGQGGGQPQHF.

The J gene is TRBJ1-2, the V gene TRBV3-1 (or the pseudogene TRBV3-2); D unresolved. Germline values: CDR1 LGHDT, CDR2 YNNKEL (reference sequence). The CDR3 sequence is 13 residues long. V was trimmed by 4 bases and J by 4 bases, leaving 10 bases between them. The chain's CDR3 is CASSPAVSYGYTF. Here the CDR3 DNA reads TGTGCCAGCAGCCCCGCAGTCTCCTATGGCTACACCTTC.

The CDR3 spells CASSPRGTGLQPQHF. In DNA, the CDR3 is TGTGCCAGCAGTCCCCGTGGGACAGGGCTCCAGCCCCAGCATTTT. The V call is TRBV2, the J call TRBJ1-5, with 9 bases matching TRBD1. CDR3 size: 15 residues. The germline CDR1 and CDR2 sequences are SNHLY and FYNNEI. The V gene end was trimmed by 5 bases and the J gene end by 7 bases; junction bases not matched to a gene: 9. The full variable domain, rest sourced from reference TRBV2 and TRBJ1-5, is EPEVTQTPSHQVTQMGQEVILRCVPISNHLYFYWYRQILGQKVEFLVSFYNNEISEKSEIFDDQFSVERPDGSNFTLKIRSTKLEDSAMYFCASSPRGTGLQPQHFGDGTRLSIL.

The J gene is TRBJ2-3, the V gene TRBV5-1, with 9 bases matching TRBD2. The CDR3 loop spans 15 amino acids. In germline, CDR1 is SGHRS, CDR2 YFSETQ. J lost 0 bases, V lost 5 bases, and 4 bases had no gene match. The CDR3 reads CASRASGTSTDTQYF. DNA for the CDR3: TGCGCCAGCAGGGCTAGCGGGACTAGCACAGATACGCAGTATTTT.

The V gene is TRBV20-1, the J gene TRBJ2-3; the D gene is possibly TRBD2 (6 bases). The V end was cut by 3 bases, the J end by 1 base, with 20 bases between. The germline V gene encodes CDR1 DFQATT and CDR2 SNEGSKA (reference sequence). CDR3 length equals 17 residues. The chain's CDR3 is CSASPTSAGTGTDTQYF. As DNA, the CDR3 is TGCAGTGCTAGTCCCACCTCTGCTGGGACTGGCACAGATACGCAGTATTTT.

This chain joins TRBV11-3 and TRBJ2-1; 9 bases align to TRBD2. This CDR3 has 18 residues. After removal of 5 bases from V and 6 bases from J, the junction contained 17 bases not matched to a gene. Looked up from germline, CDR1 is SGHNT and CDR2 is YENEEA. The CDR3 protein is CASSLCWASGTQTNEQFF. The CDR3 region has the DNA TGTGCCAGCAGCCTCTGTTGGGCTAGCGGGACACAAACCAATGAGCAGTTCTTC. Supplemented by reference TRBV11-3 and TRBJ2-1, the full variable domain reads EAGVVQSPRYKIIEKKQPVAFWCNPISGHNTLYWYLQNLGQGPELLIRYENEEAVDDSQLPKDRFSAERLKGVDSTLKIQPAELGDSAVYLCASSLCWASGTQTNEQFFGPGTRLTVL.

The chain employs TRBV5-4 and TRBJ2-3; 7 bases match TRBD2. The CDR3 spans 17 residues. Germline CDR1 reads SGHNT; CDR2 reads YYREEE (reference sequence). V lost 4 bases and J lost 3; bases outside the gene matches: 14. CDR3 residues: CASSNPGWGGATDTQYF. CDR3 DNA sequence: TGTGCCAGCAGCAACCCAGGGTGGGGGGGTGCGACAGATACGCAGTATTTT.